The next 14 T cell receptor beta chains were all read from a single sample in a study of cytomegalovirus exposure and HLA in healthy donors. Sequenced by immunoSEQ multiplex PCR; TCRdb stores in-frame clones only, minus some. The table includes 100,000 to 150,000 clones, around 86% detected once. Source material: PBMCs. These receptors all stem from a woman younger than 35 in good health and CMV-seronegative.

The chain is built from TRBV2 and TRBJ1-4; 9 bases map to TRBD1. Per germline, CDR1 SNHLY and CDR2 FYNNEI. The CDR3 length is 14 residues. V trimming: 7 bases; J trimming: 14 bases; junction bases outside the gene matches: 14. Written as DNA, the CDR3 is TGTGCCAGCAAATTAACAGGGGGCCGCGTGGGGCTGTTTTTT. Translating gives CASKLTGGRVGLFF.

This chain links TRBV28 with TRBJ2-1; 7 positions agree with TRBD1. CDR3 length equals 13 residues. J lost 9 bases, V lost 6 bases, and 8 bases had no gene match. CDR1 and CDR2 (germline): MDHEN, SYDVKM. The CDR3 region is CASSLTGDGEQFF. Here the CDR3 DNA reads TGTGCCAGCAGCTTAACAGGGGACGGTGAGCAGTTCTTC. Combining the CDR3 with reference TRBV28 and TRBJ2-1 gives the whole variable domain DVKVTQSSRYLVKRTGEKVFLECVQDMDHENMFWYRQDPGLGLRLIYFSYDVKMKEKGDIPEGYSVSREKKERFSLILESASTNQTSMYLCASSLTGDGEQFFGPGTRLTVL.

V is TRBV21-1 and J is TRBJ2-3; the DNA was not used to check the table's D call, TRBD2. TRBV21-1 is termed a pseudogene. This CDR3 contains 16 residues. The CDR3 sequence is CASRPSEGPGTDTQYF. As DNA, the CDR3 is TGTGCCAGCAGGCCTTCGGAGGGGCCGGGCACAGATACGCAGTATTTT.

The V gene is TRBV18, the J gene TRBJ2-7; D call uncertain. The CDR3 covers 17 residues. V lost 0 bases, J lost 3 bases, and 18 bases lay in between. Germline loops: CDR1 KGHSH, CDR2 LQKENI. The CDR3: CASSPPADLSPIYEQYF. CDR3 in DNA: TGTGCCAGCTCACCACCGGCCGACTTGAGCCCCATCTACGAGCAGTACTTC.

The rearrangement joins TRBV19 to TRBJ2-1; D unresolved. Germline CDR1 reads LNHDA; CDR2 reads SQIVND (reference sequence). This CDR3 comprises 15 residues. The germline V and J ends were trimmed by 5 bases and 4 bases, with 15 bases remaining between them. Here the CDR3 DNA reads TGTGCCAGTAGTTGGAGTGGCGGTGGGTACAATGAGCAGTTCTTC. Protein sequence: CASSWSGGGYNEQFF.

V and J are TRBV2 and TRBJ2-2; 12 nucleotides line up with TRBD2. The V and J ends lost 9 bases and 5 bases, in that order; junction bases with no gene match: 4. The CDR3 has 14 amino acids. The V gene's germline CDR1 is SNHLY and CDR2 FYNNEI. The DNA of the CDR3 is TGTGCCAGTATAGGACTAGCGGGAACCGGGGAGCTGTTTTTT. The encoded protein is CASIGLAGTGELFF.

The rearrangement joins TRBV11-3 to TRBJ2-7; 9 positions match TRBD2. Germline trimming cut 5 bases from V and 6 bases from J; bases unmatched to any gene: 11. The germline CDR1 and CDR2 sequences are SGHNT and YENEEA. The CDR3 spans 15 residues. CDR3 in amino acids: CASSKGLANPREQYF. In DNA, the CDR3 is TGTGCCAGCAGCAAGGGACTAGCCAACCCCCGCGAGCAGTACTTC.

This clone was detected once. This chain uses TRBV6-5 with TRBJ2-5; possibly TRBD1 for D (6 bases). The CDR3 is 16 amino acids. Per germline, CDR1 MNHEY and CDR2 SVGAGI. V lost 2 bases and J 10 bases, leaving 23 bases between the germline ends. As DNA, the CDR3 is TGTGCCAGCAGTTACAGGCCCAGTTTCATATTCAGGGGCCAGTACTTC. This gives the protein CASSYRPSFIFRGQYF.

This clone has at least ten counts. CDR3 amino acids: CASSSDRNQPQHF. CDR3 nucleotide sequence: TGCGCCAGCAGCTCCGACAGGAATCAGCCCCAGCATTTT. The chain combines TRBV5-1 with TRBJ1-5; TRBD1 might be the D (6 bases). Germline CDR1 is SGHRS and CDR2 is YFSETQ. This CDR3 region has 13 residues. V shed 3 bases and J shed 4 bases, with 8 bases lying between them.

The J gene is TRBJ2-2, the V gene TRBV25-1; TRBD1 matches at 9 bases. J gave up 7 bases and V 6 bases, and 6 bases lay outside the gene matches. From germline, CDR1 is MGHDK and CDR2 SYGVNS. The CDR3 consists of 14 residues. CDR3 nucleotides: TGTGCCAGCAGCGCGGGACAGGGCCGCGGGGAGCTGTTTTTT. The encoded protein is CASSAGQGRGELFF.

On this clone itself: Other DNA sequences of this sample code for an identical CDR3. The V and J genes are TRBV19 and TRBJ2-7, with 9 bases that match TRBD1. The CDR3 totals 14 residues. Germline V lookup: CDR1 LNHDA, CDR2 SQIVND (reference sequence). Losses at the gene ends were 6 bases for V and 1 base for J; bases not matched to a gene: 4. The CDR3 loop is CASSPGTGSYEQYF. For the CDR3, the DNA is TGTGCCAGTAGCCCCGGGACAGGGTCCTACGAGCAGTACTTC.

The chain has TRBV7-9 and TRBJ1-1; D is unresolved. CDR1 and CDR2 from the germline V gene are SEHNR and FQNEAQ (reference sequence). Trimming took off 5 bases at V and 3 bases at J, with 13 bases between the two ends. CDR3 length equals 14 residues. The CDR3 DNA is TGTGCCAGCAGCCCCGACACCTACTACACTGAAGCTTTCTTT. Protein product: CASSPDTYYTEAFF.

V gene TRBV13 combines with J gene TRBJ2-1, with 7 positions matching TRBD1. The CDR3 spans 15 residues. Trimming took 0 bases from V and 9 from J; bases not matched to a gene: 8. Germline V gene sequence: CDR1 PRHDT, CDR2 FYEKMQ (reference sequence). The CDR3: CASSLGLRQGGEQFF. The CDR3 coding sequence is TGTGCCAGCAGCTTAGGCCTGAGACAGGGCGGTGAGCAGTTCTTC.

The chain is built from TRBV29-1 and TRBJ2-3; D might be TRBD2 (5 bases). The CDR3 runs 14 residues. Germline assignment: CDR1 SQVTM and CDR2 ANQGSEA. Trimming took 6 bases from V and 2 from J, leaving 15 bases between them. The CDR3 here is CSVCRLDYTDTQYF. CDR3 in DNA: TGCAGCGTCTGCCGGTTAGACTACACAGATACGCAGTATTTT.